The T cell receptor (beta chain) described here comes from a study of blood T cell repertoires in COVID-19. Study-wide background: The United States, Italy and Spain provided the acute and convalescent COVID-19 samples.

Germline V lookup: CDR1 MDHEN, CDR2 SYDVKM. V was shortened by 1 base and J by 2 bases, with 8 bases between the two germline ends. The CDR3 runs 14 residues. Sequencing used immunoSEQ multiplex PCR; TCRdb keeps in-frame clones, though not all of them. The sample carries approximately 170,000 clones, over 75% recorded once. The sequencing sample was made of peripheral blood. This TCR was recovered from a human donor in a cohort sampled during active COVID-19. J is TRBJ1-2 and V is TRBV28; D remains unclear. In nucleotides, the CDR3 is TGTGCCAGCAGTTTATTCGGGGTAAACTATGGCTACACCTTC. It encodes CASSLFGVNYGYTF.